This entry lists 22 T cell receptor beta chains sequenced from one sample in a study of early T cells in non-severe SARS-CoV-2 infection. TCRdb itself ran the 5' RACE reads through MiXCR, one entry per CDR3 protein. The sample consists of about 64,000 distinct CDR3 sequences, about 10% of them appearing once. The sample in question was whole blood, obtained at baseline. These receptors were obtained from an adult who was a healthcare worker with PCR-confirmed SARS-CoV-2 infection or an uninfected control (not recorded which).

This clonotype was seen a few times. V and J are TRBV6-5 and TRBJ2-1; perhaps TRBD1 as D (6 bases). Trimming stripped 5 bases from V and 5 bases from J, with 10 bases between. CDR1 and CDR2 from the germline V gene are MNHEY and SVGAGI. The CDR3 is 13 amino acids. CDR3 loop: CASSGTPNNEQFF. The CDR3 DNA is TGTGCCAGCAGTGGGACACCTAACAATGAGCAGTTCTTC.

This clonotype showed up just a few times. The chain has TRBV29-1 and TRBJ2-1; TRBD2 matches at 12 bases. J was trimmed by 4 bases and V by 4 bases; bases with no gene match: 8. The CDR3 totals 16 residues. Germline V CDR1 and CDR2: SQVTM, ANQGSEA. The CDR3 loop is CSVGALAGGRYNEQFF. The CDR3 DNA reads TGCAGCGTTGGAGCCCTAGCGGGGGGGAGGTACAATGAGCAGTTCTTC.

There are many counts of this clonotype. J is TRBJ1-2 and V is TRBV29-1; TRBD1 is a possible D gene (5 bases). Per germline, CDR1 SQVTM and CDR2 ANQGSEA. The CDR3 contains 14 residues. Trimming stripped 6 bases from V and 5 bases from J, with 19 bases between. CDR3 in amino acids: CSVPRDGEGYGYTF. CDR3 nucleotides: TGCAGCGTGCCCCGGGACGGGGAAGGGTATGGCTACACCTTC.

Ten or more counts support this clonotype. CDR3 nucleotides: TGCGCCAGCAGCTTGGTCGGGGGCTCTGGGGCCAACGTCCTGACTTTC. Its protein product is CASSLVGGSGANVLTF. This chain connects TRBV5-1 to TRBJ2-6, with D perhaps matching TRBD2 (6 bases). V shed 0 bases and J shed 0 bases, with 7 bases lying between them. Looked up from germline, CDR1 is SGHRS and CDR2 is YFSETQ. The CDR3 spans 16 residues.

Here the CDR3 reads CSARRGDQPQHF. In DNA form, the CDR3 reads TGCAGTGCTAGAAGGGGGGACCAGCCCCAGCATTTT. The genes are TRBV20-1 and TRBJ1-5, with D tentatively TRBD1 (6 bases). CDR3 length equals 12 residues. V was pared by 2 bases and J by 7 bases, with 9 bases between. In germline, CDR1 is DFQATT, CDR2 SNEGSKA (reference sequence).

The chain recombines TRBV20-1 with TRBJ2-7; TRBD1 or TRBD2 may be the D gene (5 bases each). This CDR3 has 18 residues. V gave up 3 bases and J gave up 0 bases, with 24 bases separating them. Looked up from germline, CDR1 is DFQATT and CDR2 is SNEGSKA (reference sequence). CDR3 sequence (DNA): TGCAGTGCTAGCCCCCCTCCTCGGGACCCAAGACACTCCTACGAGCAGTACTTC. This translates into CSASPPPRDPRHSYEQYF.

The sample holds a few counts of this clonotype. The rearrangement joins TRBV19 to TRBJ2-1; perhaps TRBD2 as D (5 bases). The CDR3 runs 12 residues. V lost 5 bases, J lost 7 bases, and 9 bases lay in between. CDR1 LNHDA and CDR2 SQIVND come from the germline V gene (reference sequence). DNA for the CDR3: TGTGCCAGTAGTCGGGGTCGGAATGAGCAGTTCTTC. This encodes CASSRGRNEQFF.

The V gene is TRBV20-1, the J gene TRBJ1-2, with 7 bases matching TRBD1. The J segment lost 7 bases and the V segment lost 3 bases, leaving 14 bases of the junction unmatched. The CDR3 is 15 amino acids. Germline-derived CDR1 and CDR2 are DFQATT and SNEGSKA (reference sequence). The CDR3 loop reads CSASIGTARLGGYTF. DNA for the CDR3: TGCAGTGCTAGCATAGGGACAGCCCGTCTTGGTGGCTACACCTTC.

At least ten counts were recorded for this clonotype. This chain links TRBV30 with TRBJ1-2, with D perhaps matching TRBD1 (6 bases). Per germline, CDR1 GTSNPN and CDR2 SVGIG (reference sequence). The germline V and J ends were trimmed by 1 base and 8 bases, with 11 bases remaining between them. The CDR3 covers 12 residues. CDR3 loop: CAWSESGEGYTF. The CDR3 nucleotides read TGTGCCTGGAGTGAGTCAGGGGAAGGCTACACCTTC.

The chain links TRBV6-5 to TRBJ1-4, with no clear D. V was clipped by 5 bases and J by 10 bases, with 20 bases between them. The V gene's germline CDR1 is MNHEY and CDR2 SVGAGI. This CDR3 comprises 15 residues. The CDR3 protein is CASSPAYSGSRKLFF. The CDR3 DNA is TGTGCCAGCAGTCCTGCCTATTCCGGGAGCAGAAAACTGTTTTTT.

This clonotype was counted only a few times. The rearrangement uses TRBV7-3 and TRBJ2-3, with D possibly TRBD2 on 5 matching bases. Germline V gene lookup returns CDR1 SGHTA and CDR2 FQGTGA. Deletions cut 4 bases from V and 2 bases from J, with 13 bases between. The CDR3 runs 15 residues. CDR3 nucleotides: TGTGCCAGCAGCTCCCTGGGGAGAAACACAGATACGCAGTATTTT. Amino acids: CASSSLGRNTDTQYF.

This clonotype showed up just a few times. The CDR3, as DNA: TGCGCCAGCAGCCACCGGGACAGGGGCCAAGGTGAGCAGTACTTC. Its translation is CASSHRDRGQGEQYF. The gene calls are TRBV5-1 and TRBJ2-7; TRBD1 matches 10 bases. The CDR3 runs to 15 residues. Germline assignment: CDR1 SGHRS and CDR2 YFSETQ. Trimming removed 4 bases from V and 7 bases from J; junction bases left unmatched: 11. Full variable domain (remainder filled in from reference TRBV5-1 and TRBJ2-7): KAGVTQTPRYLIKTRGQQVTLSCSPISGHRSVSWYQQTPGQGLQFLFEYFSETQRNKGNFPGRFSGRQFSNSRSEMNVSTLELGDSALYLCASSHRDRGQGEQYFGPGTRLTVT.

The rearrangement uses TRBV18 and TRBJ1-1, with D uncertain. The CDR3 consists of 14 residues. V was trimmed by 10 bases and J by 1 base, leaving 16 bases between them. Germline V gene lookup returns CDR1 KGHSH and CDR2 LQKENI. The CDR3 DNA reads TGTGCCACCGTCCCCTACAAGGGGAACACTGAAGCTTTCTTT. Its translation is CATVPYKGNTEAFF.

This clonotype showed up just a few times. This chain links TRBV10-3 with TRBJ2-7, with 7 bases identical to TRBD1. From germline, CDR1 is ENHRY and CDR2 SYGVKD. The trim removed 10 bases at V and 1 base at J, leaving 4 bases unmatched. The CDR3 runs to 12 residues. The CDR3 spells CATGRGSYEQYF. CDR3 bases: TGTGCCACCGGCAGGGGGTCCTACGAGCAGTACTTC.

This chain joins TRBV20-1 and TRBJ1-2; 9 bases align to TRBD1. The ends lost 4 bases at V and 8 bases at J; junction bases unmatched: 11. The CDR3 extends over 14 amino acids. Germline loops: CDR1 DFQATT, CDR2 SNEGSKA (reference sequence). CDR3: CSANLRTGGEGYTF. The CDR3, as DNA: TGCAGTGCTAACCTCCGCACAGGGGGCGAAGGCTACACCTTC.

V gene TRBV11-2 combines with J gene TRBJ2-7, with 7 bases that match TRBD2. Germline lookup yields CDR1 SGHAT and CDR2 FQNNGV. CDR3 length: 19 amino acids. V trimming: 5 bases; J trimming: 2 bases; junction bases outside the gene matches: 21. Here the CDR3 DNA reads TGTGCCAGCAGCCACCTGGAGGGAGGGTTTCGGGTTTTTCCCTACGAGCAGTACTTC. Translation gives CASSHLEGGFRVFPYEQYF. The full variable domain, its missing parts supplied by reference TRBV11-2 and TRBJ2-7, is EAGVAQSPRYKIIEKRQSVAFWCNPISGHATLYWYQQILGQGPKLLIQFQNNGVVDDSQLPKDRFSAERLKGVDSTLKIQPAKLEDSAVYLCASSHLEGGFRVFPYEQYFGPGTRLTVT.

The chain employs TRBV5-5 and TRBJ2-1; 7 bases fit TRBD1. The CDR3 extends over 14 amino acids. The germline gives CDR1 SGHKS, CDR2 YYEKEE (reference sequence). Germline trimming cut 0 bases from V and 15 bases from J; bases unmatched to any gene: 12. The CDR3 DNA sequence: TGTGCCAGCAGCTTGGACTGGTCGGCAAGGGGGCCGTTCTTC. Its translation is CASSLDWSARGPFF. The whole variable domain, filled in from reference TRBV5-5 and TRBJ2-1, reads DAGVTQSPTHLIKTRGQQVTLRCSPISGHKSVSWYQQVLGQGPQFIFQYYEKEERGRGNFPDRFSARQFPNYSSELNVNALLLGDSALYLCASSLDWSARGPFFGPGTRLTVL.

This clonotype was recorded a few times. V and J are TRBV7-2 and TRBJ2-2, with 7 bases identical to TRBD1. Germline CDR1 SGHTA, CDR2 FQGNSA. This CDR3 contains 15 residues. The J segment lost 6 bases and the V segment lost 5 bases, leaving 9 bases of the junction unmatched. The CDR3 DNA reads TGTGCCAGCAGCCTCGAGGGGGCCTGGGCCGGGGAGCTGTTTTTT. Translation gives CASSLEGAWAGELFF.

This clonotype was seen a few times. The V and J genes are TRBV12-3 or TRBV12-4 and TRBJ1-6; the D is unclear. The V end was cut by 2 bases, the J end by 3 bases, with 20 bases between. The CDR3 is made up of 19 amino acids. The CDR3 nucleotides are TGTGCCAGCAGTTTAAGCGGGGAGCTCGTCGGAAGCTATAATTCACCCCTCCACTTT. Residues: CASSLSGELVGSYNSPLHF.

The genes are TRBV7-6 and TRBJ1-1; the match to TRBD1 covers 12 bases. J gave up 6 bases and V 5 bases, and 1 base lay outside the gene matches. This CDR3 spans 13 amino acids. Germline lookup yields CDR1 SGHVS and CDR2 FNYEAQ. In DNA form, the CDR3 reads TGTGCCAGCAGCGGGACAGGGGGCTCTGAAGCTTTCTTT. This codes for CASSGTGGSEAFF.

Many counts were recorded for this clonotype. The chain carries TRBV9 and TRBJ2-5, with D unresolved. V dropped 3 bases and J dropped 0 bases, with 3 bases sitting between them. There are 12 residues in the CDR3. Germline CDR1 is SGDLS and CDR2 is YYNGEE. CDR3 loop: CASSGYQETQYF. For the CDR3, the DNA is TGTGCCAGCAGCGGCTACCAAGAGACCCAGTACTTC.

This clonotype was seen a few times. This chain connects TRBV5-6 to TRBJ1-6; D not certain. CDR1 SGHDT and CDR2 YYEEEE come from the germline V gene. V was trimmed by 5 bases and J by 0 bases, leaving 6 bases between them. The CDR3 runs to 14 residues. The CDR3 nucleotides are TGTGCCAGCAGTAGGGTCTCCTATAATTCACCCCTCCACTTT. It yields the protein CASSRVSYNSPLHF.